This T cell receptor beta chain was sequenced for a study of blood T cell repertoires in COVID-19. Study background: COVID-19 samples from acute and convalescent phases originated in the United States, Italy and Spain. Nucleic acid was either cDNA or gDNA, and it came from T cells, B-cell-depleted T cells, or PBMCs.

Source study methods: Counts of nucleated cells, estimated from reference gene primer amplification, were obtained. Sequenced by immunoSEQ multiplex PCR; TCRdb stores in-frame clones only, minus some. D and trimming come from the DNA, and the V and J calls and clone size come from that table. The sample includes 70,000 to 95,000 clones, over 80% of them seen just once. The CDR3 runs 13 residues. Germline V CDR1 and CDR2: SGHAT, FQNNGV. Trimming shortened V by 4 bases and J by 16 bases, and 17 bases separated the two germline ends. The TCR originated in a woman aged 70-85 years with active or convalescent COVID-19. This chain uses TRBV11-2 with TRBJ1-6, with TRBD1 as a possible D gene (5 bases). Material for sequencing was peripheral blood. The CDR3 region is CASSSIREGKLHF. The CDR3, as DNA: TGTGCCAGCAGCTCCATCCGGGAGGGGAAGCTCCACTTT.